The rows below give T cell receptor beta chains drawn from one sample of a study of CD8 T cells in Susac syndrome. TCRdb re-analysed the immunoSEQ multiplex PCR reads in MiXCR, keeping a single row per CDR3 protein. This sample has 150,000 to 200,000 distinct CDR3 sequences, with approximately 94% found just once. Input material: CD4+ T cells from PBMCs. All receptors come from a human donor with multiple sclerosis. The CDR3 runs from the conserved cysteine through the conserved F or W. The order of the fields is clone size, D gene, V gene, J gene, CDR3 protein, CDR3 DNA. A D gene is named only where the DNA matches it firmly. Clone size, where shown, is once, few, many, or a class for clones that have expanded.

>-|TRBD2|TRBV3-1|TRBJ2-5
CASSQRSSGRGEETQYF
TGTGCCAGCAGCCAGAGGTCTAGCGGGAGGGGGGAAGAGACCCAGTACTTC
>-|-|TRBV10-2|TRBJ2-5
CASSESRGVETQYF
TGCGCCAGCAGTGAGTCTCGAGGGGTCGAGACCCAGTACTTC
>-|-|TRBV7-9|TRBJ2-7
CASTPGQPYEQYF
TGTGCCAGCACCCCGGGACAACCCTACGAGCAGTACTTC
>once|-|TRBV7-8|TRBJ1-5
CASSFFSGVINQPQHF
TGTGCCAGCAGCTTTTTCTCTGGGGTCATCAATCAGCCCCAGCATTTT
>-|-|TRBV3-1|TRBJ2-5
CASSQGVRQETQYF
TGTGCCAGCAGCCAAGGGGTTAGACAAGAGACCCAGTACTTC
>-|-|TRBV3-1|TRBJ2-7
CASSSRSVGTYEQYF
TGTGCCAGCAGCTCCCGCTCCGTGGGGACCTACGAGCAGTACTTC
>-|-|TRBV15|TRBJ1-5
CATSRTATGFNQPQHF
TGTGCCACCAGCAGAACAGCAACAGGCTTTAATCAGCCCCAGCATTTT
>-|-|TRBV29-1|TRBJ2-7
CSVGRLASSYEQYF
TGCAGCGTTGGTCGGCTGGCCAGCTCCTACGAGCAGTACTTC
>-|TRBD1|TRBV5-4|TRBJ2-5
CASSHSTLRGRTGQETQYF
TGTGCCAGCAGCCACTCGACACTGAGGGGCAGGACAGGGCAAGAGACCCAGTACTTC
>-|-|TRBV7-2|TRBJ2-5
CASSLFQETQYF
TGTGCCAGCAGCTTATTCCAAGAGACCCAGTACTTC
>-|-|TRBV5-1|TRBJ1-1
CASSLNRGETEAFF
TGCGCCAGCAGCTTGAACAGAGGGGAGACTGAAGCTTTCTTT